The 11 T cell receptor beta chains in this list originate from one sample, sequenced in a study of CD8 T cell repertoires and HIV-1 epitope variants. Repertoires were generated with immunoSEQ multiplex PCR, while TCRdb's copy carries only in-frame clones and drops some. The sample carries over 5,000 clones, around three fifths recorded once. These receptors' targets are unknown. The material sequenced was cultured CD8+ T cells derived from PBMCs. Receptors were obtained from a male donor with HIV.

The chain carries TRBV6-5 and TRBJ2-7; TRBD1 matches 10 bases. Germline V CDR1 and CDR2: MNHEY, SVGAGI. With 2 bases clipped from V and 5 bases from J, the junction kept 9 bases outside the gene matches. This CDR3 is 16 amino acids long. The DNA for the CDR3 is TGTGCCAGCAGTTACCTCGCCGGGACAGGGGAGCACGAGCAGTACTTC. Its protein is CASSYLAGTGEHEQYF.

This chain connects TRBV6-5 to TRBJ1-3; no firm D call. Trimming left V 10 bases short and J 8 bases short, with 21 bases between. The CDR3 has 14 residues. Germline V CDR1 and CDR2: MNHEY, SVGAGI. Here the CDR3 reads CATFSWQRKDTIYF. Here the CDR3 DNA reads TGTGCCACCTTCAGTTGGCAGAGAAAAGACACCATATATTTT.

The chain couples TRBV19 to TRBJ1-2; D possibly corresponds to TRBD1 (5 bases). CDR1 LNHDA and CDR2 SQIVND come from the germline V gene (reference sequence). Trimming shortened V by 0 bases and J by 8 bases, and 10 bases separated the two germline ends. The CDR3 extends over 13 amino acids. CDR3 sequence reads: CASSIDHRGGYTF. The DNA of the CDR3 is TGTGCCAGTAGTATAGATCATCGGGGGGGCTACACCTTC.

The V and J genes are TRBV2 and TRBJ1-1; D unclear. Germline lookup yields CDR1 SNHLY and CDR2 FYNNEI. There are 18 residues in the CDR3. V lost 3 bases to trimming and J lost 3 bases, with 23 bases between them. The CDR3 is CASSDPRVPLTEDTEAFF. CDR3 coding DNA: TGTGCCAGCAGTGACCCACGGGTCCCACTAACAGAGGACACTGAAGCTTTCTTT.

The chain links TRBV27 to TRBJ2-7; 10 nucleotides line up with TRBD1. Germline CDR1 MNHEY, CDR2 SMNVEV (reference sequence). The CDR3 contains 14 residues. The V gene end was trimmed by 5 bases and the J gene end by 3 bases; junction bases not matched to a gene: 4. CDR3 region: CASSPGTGDYEQYF. Written as DNA, the CDR3 is TGTGCCAGCAGTCCCGGGACAGGGGACTACGAGCAGTACTTC.

This rearrangement joins TRBV2 to TRBJ2-1; 14 bases are shared with TRBD2. The length of the CDR3 is 16 residues. Germline V gives CDR1 SNHLY, CDR2 FYNNEI. The junction had 4 bases not matched to a gene; V was cut back by 2 bases and J by 7 bases. The CDR3 DNA follows: TGTGCCAGCAGTGAATTTAGGACTAGCGGGAGGAATGAGCAGTTCTTC. Amino acid sequence: CASSEFRTSGRNEQFF.

Only a few counts were recorded for this clone. The V and J genes are TRBV7-2 and TRBJ2-7; D is unclear. Trimming stripped 1 base from V and 4 bases from J, with 11 bases between. Germline V gives CDR1 SGHTA, CDR2 FQGNSA. The CDR3 extends over 14 amino acids. The CDR3 region is CASSLELGQYEQYF. CDR3 coding DNA: TGTGCCAGCAGCTTAGAATTAGGGCAGTACGAGCAGTACTTC.

The V call is TRBV4-2, the J call TRBJ1-1; tentative D call: TRBD1 (6 bases). The ends were cut back, 4 bases at V and 5 bases at J, with 20 bases in the middle. This CDR3 region has 16 residues. CDR1 and CDR2 from the germline V gene are LGHNA and YNFKEQ. The CDR3 DNA sequence: TGTGCCAGCAGCCTCAGGGGTCCGGGGGCGGGGACTGAAGCTTTCTTT. Its translation: CASSLRGPGAGTEAFF.

CDR3: CASSLSKGVSGNTIYF. The CDR3 DNA is TGTGCCAGCAGCTTAAGTAAGGGGGTCTCTGGAAACACCATATATTTT. The V call is TRBV11-2, the J call TRBJ1-3; D possibly corresponds to TRBD1 (6 bases). The germline V gene encodes CDR1 SGHAT and CDR2 FQNNGV. This CDR3 comprises 16 residues. Between the trimmed V and J ends, which lost 2 bases and 0 bases, there was a span of 11 bases.

This clone is medium-sized. V and J are TRBV27 and TRBJ1-2, with 9 bases fitting TRBD1. CDR3 length: 15 residues. V lost 6 bases, J lost 3 bases, and 8 bases stayed unmatched. CDR1 is MNHEY, CDR2 SMNVEV, per germline (reference sequence). The CDR3 sequence is CASRSGQGRDYGYTF. Written as DNA, the CDR3 is TGTGCCAGCAGGAGTGGACAGGGGCGTGACTATGGCTACACCTTC.

This chain joins TRBV7-6 and TRBJ2-7; 11 nucleotides agree with TRBD2. Germline V lookup: CDR1 SGHVS, CDR2 FNYEAQ. The V and J ends lost 4 bases and 5 bases, in that order; junction bases with no gene match: 7. This CDR3 spans 15 amino acids. In DNA form, the CDR3 reads TGTGCCAGCAGCTCGGTAGCGGGGGGGCCCCACGAGCAGTACTTC. This translates into CASSSVAGGPHEQYF. Combining the CDR3 with reference TRBV7-6 and TRBJ2-7 gives the whole variable domain GAGVSQSPRYKVTKRGQDVALRCDPISGHVSLYWYRQALGQGPEFLTYFNYEAQQDKSGLPNDRFSAERPEGSISTLTIQRTEQRDSAMYRCASSSVAGGPHEQYFGPGTRLTVT.